This T cell receptor beta chain derives from a study of metastatic and nonmetastatic thyroid tumors. Across the whole study: Malignant thyroid and benign thyroid patients provided blood and tumor or nodule tissue whose repertoires were compared.

In the original analysis: Clinicopathological groups differed in CDR3, with these differences serving to build a distant-metastasis classifier for papillary thyroid cancer. MiXCR reprocessed the PCR reads for TCRdb. The V and J calls were determined by TCRdb, not by the authors. Of about 43,000 clones in the sample, more than 9.5% were seen once. This clone has at least ten counts. The CDR3 length is 14 residues. Per germline, CDR1 SEHNR and CDR2 FQNEAQ (reference sequence). With 5 bases removed from V and 7 bases from J, the gap between germline ends came to 15 bases. Patients were all untreated before their thyroid surgery.

Sequencing was carried out using blood. The TCR was taken from a female donor with papillary thyroid cancer or a benign thyroid nodule (not recorded which). Some clones in this sample may be carry-over from other donors' samples. The genes are TRBV7-9 and TRBJ2-1, with TRBD1 as a possible D gene (5 bases). The CDR3 sequence is CASSPRAERNEQFF. CDR3 DNA sequence: TGTGCCAGCAGCCCCAGGGCGGAAAGGAATGAGCAGTTCTTC.